One sample yielded the 12 T cell receptor beta chains listed below, sequenced in a study of blood T cell repertoires in COVID-19. The repertoire was sequenced with immunoSEQ multiplex PCR; TCRdb's copy has only in-frame clones and lacks some. The table records some 200,000 clones, 84% of them present only once. Sequencing was done on a sample of peripheral blood. Receptor source: a woman aged 80 or over with COVID-19, enrolled during active disease.

The chain combines TRBV5-1 with TRBJ2-5; tentative D call: TRBD2 (6 bases). CDR3 length equals 17 residues. V was trimmed by 3 bases and J by 5 bases, leaving 23 bases between them. Germline V lookup: CDR1 SGHRS, CDR2 YFSETQ. The chain's CDR3 is CASSSILAAAAGETQYF. CDR3 nucleotide sequence: TGCGCCAGCAGCTCCATCTTAGCGGCGGCTGCAGGGGAGACCCAGTACTTC.

This clone was seen just once. The chain carries TRBV4-1 and TRBJ1-5, with TRBD1 identical over 7 bases. The CDR3 totals 15 residues. V was clipped by 1 base and J by 4 bases; unmatched bases: 4. CDR1 and CDR2 from the germline V gene are MGHRA and YSYEKL. CDR3 amino acids: CASSQADRFNQPQHF. In DNA form, the CDR3 reads TGCGCCAGCAGCCAAGCGGACAGGTTTAATCAGCCCCAGCATTTT.

J is TRBJ2-5 and V is TRBV6-5; no clear D. The germline CDR1 and CDR2 sequences are MNHEY and SVGAGI. Trimming took off 8 bases at V and 3 bases at J, with 10 bases between the two ends. The CDR3 has 12 residues. In DNA, the CDR3 is TGTGCCAGCGGGCCTGGCGAAGAGACCCAGTACTTC. Translated, it gives CASGPGEETQYF.

The chain couples TRBV24-1 to TRBJ2-3, with D tentatively TRBD1 (6 bases). The V end was cut by 4 bases, the J end by 6 bases, with 10 bases between. Per the germline V gene, CDR1 is KGHDR and CDR2 is SFDVKD. The CDR3 has 13 amino acids. CDR3 region: CATSEGAGDTQYF. The CDR3 region has the DNA TGTGCCACCAGTGAGGGGGCCGGGGATACGCAGTATTTT.

The table lists this clone with a few counts. The V call is TRBV7-2, the J call TRBJ1-1; D is uncertain. Germline V gene sequence: CDR1 SGHTA, CDR2 FQGNSA. Trimming removed 0 bases from V and 7 bases from J, with 12 bases in between. This CDR3 is built from 14 residues. The CDR3 protein is CASSLAGLGGEAFF. The CDR3 coding sequence is TGTGCCAGCAGCTTAGCGGGGTTGGGAGGTGAAGCTTTCTTT.

V usage is TRBV9 and J usage is TRBJ1-4; D perhaps matches TRBD1 (5 bases). V shed 3 bases and J shed 11 bases, with 20 bases lying between them. Germline CDR1 and CDR2: SGDLS and YYNGEE. The CDR3 runs to 15 residues. The CDR3 DNA is TGTGCCAGCAGCGAAGGGGTCAGGGCCAAGGAGAAACTGTTTTTT. Residues: CASSEGVRAKEKLFF.

The chain carries TRBV10-3 and TRBJ2-5; tentatively, D is TRBD1 (6 bases). The CDR3 is 14 residues long. CDR1 ENHRY and CDR2 SYGVKD come from the germline V gene. Trimming removed 9 bases at V and 2 bases at J, with 16 bases between. CDR3 amino acids: CAISRDKTQETQYF. The CDR3 nucleotides read TGTGCCATTAGCAGGGACAAGACACAAGAGACCCAGTACTTC.

This clone was found once. The V call is TRBV5-6, the J call TRBJ1-1; 10 positions agree with TRBD1. Germline CDR1 SGHDT, CDR2 YYEEEE. Germline trimming cut 1 base from V and 0 bases from J; bases unmatched to any gene: 12. The CDR3 covers 19 residues. The CDR3 region has the DNA TGTGCCAGCAGCTTGTATTTCCGTCTGACAGGGGGCATGAACACTGAAGCTTTCTTT. Translation gives CASSLYFRLTGGMNTEAFF.

The rearrangement joins TRBV12-3 or TRBV12-4 to TRBJ1-5; D not certain. The CDR3 length is 11 residues. The V and J ends lost 4 bases and 7 bases respectively, with 5 bases between them. In nucleotides, the CDR3 is TGTGCCAGCAGTTCTTTGCAGCCCCAGCATTTT. Encoded protein: CASSSLQPQHF.

This chain links TRBV19 with TRBJ1-6; possible D gene TRBD1, 6 bases. Germline V gives CDR1 LNHDA, CDR2 SQIVND (reference sequence). V was trimmed by 10 bases and J by 9 bases, leaving 19 bases between them. This CDR3 region has 14 residues. The CDR3 sequence is CATNQQGSSSPLHF. The CDR3, as DNA: TGTGCCACCAACCAACAGGGATCTAGTTCACCCCTCCACTTT.

In DNA form, the CDR3 reads TGTGCCAGCAGCTTCTCCGGGACAGGGAAGGATACGCAGTATTTT. Translating it yields CASSFSGTGKDTQYF. This chain uses TRBV7-3 with TRBJ2-3, with TRBD1 identical over 9 bases. V dropped 3 bases and J dropped 6; count of bases not matched to a gene: 7. This CDR3 is 15 amino acids long. The germline gives CDR1 SGHTA, CDR2 FQGTGA.

About this clone itself: Other nucleotide sequences in the sample specify the same CDR3. The chain links TRBV12-3 or TRBV12-4 to TRBJ1-2; maybe TRBD1 (6 bases). CDR3 length: 13 residues. V was clipped by 1 base and J by 5 bases, with 8 bases between them. The DNA for the CDR3 is TGTGCCAGCAGTTTAGGACAGGATTATGGCTACACCTTC. Translated, it gives CASSLGQDYGYTF.